This T cell receptor beta chain was observed in a study of blood T cells in healthy people across ages. Whole-study findings and limits: Long-lived donors had more naive CD4+ cells and higher diversity than aged donors.

This clonotype was picked up many times. Its antigen is not identified. Primed by a sample-barcoded 5' primer and a J-beta primer mix, a second PCR proceeded for roughly 6 to 12 cycles. TCRdb processed the 5' RACE reads anew with MiXCR; each CDR3 protein has one entry. The table lists more than 1,400,000 distinct CDR3 sequences, approximately 38% of them singletons. Deletions cut 4 bases from V and 9 bases from J, with 6 bases between. From germline, CDR1 is SQVTM and CDR2 ANQGSEA. This CDR3 has 9 residues. The clonotype comes from a woman aged 18-29 years in good health. Material for sequencing was blood. The V gene is TRBV29-1, the J gene TRBJ1-2, with D possibly being TRBD1 (6 bases). CDR3 in amino acids: CSVGDSYTF. DNA of the CDR3: TGCAGCGTTGGGGACAGCTACACCTTC.